This T cell receptor beta chain comes out of a study of shared clonotypes between healthy human individuals (dated by TCRdb to about 2020). For the study in its entirety: The cohort included a few men and two women between 18 and 49 years of age. To estimate repertoire size and how much clonotypes are shared between individuals, the study performed deep sequencing of blood TCR repertoires from 4 to 6 healthy adults. For each donor, CD4 naive and CD4 memory were each given three plates, CD8 naive was given two plates, and CD8 memory was given one plate. Per donor, leukapheresis produced somewhere between about 0.85 and 9.5 billion PBMCs. Different laboratories and diverse techniques were used to prepare libraries and sequence TCR repertoires, to increase sequencing depth and limit assay-specific biases.

TCR CDR3 regions were amplified from genomic DNA by multiplex PCR using the deep immunoSEQ assay. For each cell subset, the extracted genomic DNA was distributed evenly across all wells of several immunoSEQ 96-well plates, and each plate served as one replicate. For sorted subsets, each replicate PCR was loaded with roughly 0.2 ug genomic DNA, equivalent to 32,000 or so T cell genomes. The purified libraries were quantified using a Qubit 3.0 fluorometer, sized with a Bioanalyzer 2100, and then quantified again using the KAPA Library Quantification kit. Each immunoSEQ 96-well plate was sequenced on its own single-read 150-cycle Illumina NextSeq 550 flow cell. The authors' pipeline ran thus. Because the immunoSEQ output held only junctional sequences and lacked quality scores, the filtering could not match the filtering applied to full-length reads. Sequences were annotated with PyIR, a Python wrapper for IgBLAST v1.9, and V/J genes and CDR3 were assigned using IMGT germline references. Reads with weak V/J assignments (E-value above 1e-6), missing CDR3, stop codons, out-of-frame junctions, or ambiguous translated residues were removed. V3J clonotypes were defined by identical inferred V gene, J gene, and CDR3 amino acid sequence. The percentage overlap between two repertoires was calculated by dividing the number of shared unique clonotypes by the size of the smaller repertoire. Three approaches were used to assess repertoire richness: RTK rarefaction, the Chao1 estimator, and Recon v2.1 estimates of unobserved clonotypes. For all TCRbeta clonotypes obtained by the gDNA method from four donors, generation probabilities were computed with OLGA. Not all clones reach the TCRdb copy of this immuneACCESS table, which keeps in-frame sequences only. Checked studies attribute under half of the gap to unresolved V genes and leave the rest unexplained. V and J calls and clone size are given by that table; D and trimming were obtained from the DNA. This sample is represented by millions of clones; approximately 95% of them were singletons. Clones ranked in the top ten supply 0.3% to 0.4% of the sample.

What the work shows at the level of the full study, not this receptor alone: Naive subsets generally had larger estimated clonotype richness than memory subsets did. Because the study included only a small number of donors, the genetic and exposure-history diversity represented was limited. Sampling was restricted to blood, and TCR repertoires in tissues likely differ from the TCR repertoires found in blood. Pairwise subsampling led to the expectation that sequencing depth would affect the degree of clonotype sharing among donors. Sharing across several donors was observed for 5% to 6.5% of naive CD4, 3% to 3.5% of naive CD8, 2.3% of memory CD4, and 0.4% of memory CD8 clonotypes. Even with the large sequencing depth, rarefaction of the sorted-subset datasets indicated that sequencing was incomplete. Compared with non-shared clonotypes, the clonotypes found in all four sorted-subset donors had higher generation probabilities.

The donors were healthy, HIV-negative adults who had no recently reported acute infections or vaccinations. Every donor was a Caucasian adult living in Nashville, Tennessee, USA. CD4+ T cells were enriched by magnetic negative selection; naive cells were then positively selected on CD45RA, and the negative fraction formed the memory subset. Blood was obtained by leukapheresis, after which PBMCs were separated by Ficoll-Histopaque density gradient centrifugation and cryopreserved in liquid nitrogen vapor phase. Analytical flow cytometry was used to check the purity and quantity of each magnetically sorted T cell population. Each sorted fraction had its genomic DNA isolated and then quantified by UV absorbance on a Nanodrop 2000c. Remarks on this clone: Its target antigen remains unknown. One end of the junction does not line up with germline, which may come from a read error.

The CDR3 spans 14 residues, from the cysteine through the phenylalanine. The retained sequence is limited to the CDR3, 42 bases, with the frame set at the first base. CDR1 WSHSY and CDR2 SAAADI are derived from the germline V gene. This receptor chain uses TRBV10-2 and TRBJ1-5; no D gene can be assigned with confidence. Sequenced: naive CD4+ T cells from PBMCs. Sample cell subset or site, as interpreted from the label and publication: CD45RA+ positively selected. The source is a young man in good health. Some clones in this sample may be carry-over from other donors' samples. The encoded CDR3 is CASSRSGGNQLQHF. The nucleotide sequence is given as TGCGCCAGCAGCCGATCTGGAGGCAATCAGCTCCAGCATTTT.